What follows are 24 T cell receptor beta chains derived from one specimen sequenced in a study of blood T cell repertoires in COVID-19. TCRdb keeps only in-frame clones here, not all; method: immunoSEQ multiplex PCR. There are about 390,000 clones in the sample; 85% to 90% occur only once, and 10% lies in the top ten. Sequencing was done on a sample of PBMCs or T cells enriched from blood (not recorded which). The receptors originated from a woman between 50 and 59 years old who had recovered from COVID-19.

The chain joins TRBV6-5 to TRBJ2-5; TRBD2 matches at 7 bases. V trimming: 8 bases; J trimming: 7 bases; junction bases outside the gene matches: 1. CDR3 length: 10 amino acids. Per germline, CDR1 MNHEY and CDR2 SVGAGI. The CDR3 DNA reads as TGTGCCAGCGGGGAGGGGACCCAGTACTTC. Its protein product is CASGEGTQYF.

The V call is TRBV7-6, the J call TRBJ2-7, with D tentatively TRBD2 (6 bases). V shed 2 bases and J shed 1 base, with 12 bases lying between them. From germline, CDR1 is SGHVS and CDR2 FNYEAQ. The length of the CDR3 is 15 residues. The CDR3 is CASSLRRGGSYEQYF. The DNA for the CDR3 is TGTGCCAGCAGCTTACGGCGGGGTGGTTCCTACGAGCAGTACTTC.

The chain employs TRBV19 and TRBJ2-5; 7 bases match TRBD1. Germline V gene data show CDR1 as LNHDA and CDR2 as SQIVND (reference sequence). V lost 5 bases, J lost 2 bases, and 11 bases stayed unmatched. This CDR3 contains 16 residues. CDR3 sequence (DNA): TGTGCCAGTAGTCCCCTACGACAGGGTCCGCAAGAGACCCAGTACTTC. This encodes CASSPLRQGPQETQYF.

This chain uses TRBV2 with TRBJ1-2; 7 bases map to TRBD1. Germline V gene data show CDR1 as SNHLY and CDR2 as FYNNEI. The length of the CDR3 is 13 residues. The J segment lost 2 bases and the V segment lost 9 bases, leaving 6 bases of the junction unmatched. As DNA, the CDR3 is TGTGCCAGTTATGGGACAGTGAACTATGGCTACACCTTC. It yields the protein CASYGTVNYGYTF.

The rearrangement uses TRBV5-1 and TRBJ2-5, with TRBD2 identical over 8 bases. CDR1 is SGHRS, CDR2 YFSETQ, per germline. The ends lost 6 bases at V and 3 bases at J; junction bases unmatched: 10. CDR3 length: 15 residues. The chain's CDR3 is CASNPMAGGKETQYF. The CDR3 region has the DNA TGCGCCAGCAATCCGATGGCGGGGGGAAAAGAGACCCAGTACTTC.

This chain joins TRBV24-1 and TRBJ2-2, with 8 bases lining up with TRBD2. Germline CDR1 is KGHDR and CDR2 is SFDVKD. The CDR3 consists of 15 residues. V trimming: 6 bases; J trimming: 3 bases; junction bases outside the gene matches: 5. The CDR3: CATSSRTSYTGELFF. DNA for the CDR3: TGTGCCACCAGTAGTCGGACTAGCTACACCGGGGAGCTGTTTTTT.

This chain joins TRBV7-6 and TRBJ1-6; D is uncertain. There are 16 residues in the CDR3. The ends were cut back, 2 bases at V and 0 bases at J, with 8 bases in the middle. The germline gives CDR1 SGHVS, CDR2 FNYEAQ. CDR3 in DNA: TGTGCCAGCAGCTTACACGAGAGCTCCTATAATTCACCCCTCCACTTT. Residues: CASSLHESSYNSPLHF.

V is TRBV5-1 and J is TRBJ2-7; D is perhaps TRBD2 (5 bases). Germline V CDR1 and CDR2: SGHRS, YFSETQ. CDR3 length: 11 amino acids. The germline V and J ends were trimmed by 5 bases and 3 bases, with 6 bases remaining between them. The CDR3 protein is CASSSDYEQYF. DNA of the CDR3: TGCGCCAGCAGTAGCGACTACGAGCAGTACTTC.

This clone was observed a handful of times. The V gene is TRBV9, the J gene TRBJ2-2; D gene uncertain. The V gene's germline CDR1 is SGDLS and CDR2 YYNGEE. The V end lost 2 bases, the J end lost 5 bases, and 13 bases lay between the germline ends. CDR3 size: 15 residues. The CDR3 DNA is TGTGCCAGCAGCGTTGCCTCGCGAGGTACCGGGGAGCTGTTTTTT. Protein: CASSVASRGTGELFF.

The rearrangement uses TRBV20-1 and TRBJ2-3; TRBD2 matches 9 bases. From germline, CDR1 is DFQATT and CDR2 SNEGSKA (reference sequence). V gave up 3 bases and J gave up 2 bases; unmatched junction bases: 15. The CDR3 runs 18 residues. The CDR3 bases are TGCAGTGCTAGTGGGGAATTTAGCGGGGGAGGAACCACAGATACGCAGTATTTT. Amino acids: CSASGEFSGGGTTDTQYF.

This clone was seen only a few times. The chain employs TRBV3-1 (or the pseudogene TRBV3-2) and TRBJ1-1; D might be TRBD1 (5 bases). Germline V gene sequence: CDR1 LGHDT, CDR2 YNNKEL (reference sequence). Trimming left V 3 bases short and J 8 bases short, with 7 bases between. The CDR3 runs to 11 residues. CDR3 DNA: TGTGCCAGCAGCCAGACAGCAGAAGCTTTCTTT. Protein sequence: CASSQTAEAFF.

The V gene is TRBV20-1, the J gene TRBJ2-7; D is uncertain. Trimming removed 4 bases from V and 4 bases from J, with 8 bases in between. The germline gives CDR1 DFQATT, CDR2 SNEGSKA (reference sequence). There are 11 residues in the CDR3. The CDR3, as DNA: TGCAGTGCTACAGACATTTACGAGCAGTACTTC. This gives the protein CSATDIYEQYF.

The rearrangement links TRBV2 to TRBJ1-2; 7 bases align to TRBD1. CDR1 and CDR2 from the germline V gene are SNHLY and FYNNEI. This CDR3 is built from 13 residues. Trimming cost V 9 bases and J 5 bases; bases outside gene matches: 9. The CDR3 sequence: CASRDSGGYGYTF. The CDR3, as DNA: TGTGCCAGTAGGGACAGCGGGGGGTATGGCTACACCTTC.

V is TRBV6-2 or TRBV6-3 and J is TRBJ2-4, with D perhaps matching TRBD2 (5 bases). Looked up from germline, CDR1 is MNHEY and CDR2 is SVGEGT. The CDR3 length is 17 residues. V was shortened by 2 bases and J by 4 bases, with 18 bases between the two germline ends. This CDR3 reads CASSYPLGDLAKNIQYF. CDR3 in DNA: TGTGCCAGCAGTTACCCATTGGGCGATCTAGCTAAAAACATTCAGTACTTC.

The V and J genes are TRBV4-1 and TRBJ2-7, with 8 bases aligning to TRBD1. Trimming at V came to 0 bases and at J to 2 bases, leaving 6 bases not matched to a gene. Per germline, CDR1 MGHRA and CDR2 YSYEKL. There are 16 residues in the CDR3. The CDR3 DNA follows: TGCGCCAGCAGCCAAGACGGAGGGACAGGAGCCTACGAGCAGTACTTC. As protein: CASSQDGGTGAYEQYF.

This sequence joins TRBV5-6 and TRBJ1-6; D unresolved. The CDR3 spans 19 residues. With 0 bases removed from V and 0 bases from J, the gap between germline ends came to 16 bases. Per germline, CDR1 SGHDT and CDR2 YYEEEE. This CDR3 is CASSLALTRTGSYNSPLHF. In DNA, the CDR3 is TGTGCCAGCAGCTTGGCCCTCACGAGAACGGGCTCCTATAATTCACCCCTCCACTTT.

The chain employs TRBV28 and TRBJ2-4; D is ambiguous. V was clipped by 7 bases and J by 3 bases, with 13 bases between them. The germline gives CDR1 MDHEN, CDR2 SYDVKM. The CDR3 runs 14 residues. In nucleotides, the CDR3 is TGTGCCAGCAACAAACGGAGAGGCAAAAACATTCAGTACTTC. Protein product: CASNKRRGKNIQYF.

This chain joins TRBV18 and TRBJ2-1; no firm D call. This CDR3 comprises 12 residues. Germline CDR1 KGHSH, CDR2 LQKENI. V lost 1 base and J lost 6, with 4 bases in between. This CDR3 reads CASSPLRNEQFF. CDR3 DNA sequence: TGTGCCAGCTCACCACTGCGCAATGAGCAGTTCTTC.

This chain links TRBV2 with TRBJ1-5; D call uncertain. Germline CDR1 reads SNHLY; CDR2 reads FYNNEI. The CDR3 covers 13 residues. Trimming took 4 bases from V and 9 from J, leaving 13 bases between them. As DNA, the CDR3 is TGTGCCAGCAGTGGTCAACTACTAGGGCCCCAGCATTTT. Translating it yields CASSGQLLGPQHF.

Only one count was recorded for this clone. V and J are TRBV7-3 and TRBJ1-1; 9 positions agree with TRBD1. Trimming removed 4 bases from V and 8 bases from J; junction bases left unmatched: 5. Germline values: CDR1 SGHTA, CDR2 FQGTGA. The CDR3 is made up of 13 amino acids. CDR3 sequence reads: CASSSDRGGEAFF. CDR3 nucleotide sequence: TGTGCCAGCAGCTCGGACAGGGGAGGGGAAGCTTTCTTT.

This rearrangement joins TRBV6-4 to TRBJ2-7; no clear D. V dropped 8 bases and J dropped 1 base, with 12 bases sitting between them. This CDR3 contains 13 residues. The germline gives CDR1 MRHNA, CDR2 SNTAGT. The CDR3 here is CASHLTYSYEQYF. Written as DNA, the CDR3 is TGTGCCAGCCATTTAACCTATTCCTACGAGCAGTACTTC.

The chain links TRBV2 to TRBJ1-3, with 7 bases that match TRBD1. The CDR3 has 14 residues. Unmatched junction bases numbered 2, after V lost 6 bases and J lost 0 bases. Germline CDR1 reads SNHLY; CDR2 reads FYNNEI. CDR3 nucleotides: TGTGCCAGCAGAAGGGACAGCTCTGGAAACACCATATATTTT. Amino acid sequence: CASRRDSSGNTIYF.

DNA for the CDR3: TGCGCCAGCAGCCAGCCAGACAGGGCGGACGGTGAAGCTTTCTTT. Its protein is CASSQPDRADGEAFF. V gene TRBV4-1 combines with J gene TRBJ1-1; 7 bases align to TRBD1. The CDR3 spans 15 residues. V lost 3 bases, J lost 7 bases, and 11 bases stayed unmatched. In germline, CDR1 is MGHRA, CDR2 YSYEKL.

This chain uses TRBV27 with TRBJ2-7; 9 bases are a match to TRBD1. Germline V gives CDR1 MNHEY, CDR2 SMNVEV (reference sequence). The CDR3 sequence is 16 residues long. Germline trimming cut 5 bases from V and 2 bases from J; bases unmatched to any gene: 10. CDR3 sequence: CASSPIPGQGPYEQYF. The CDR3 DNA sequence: TGTGCCAGCAGTCCCATTCCGGGACAGGGACCCTACGAGCAGTACTTC.